What follows are 9 T cell receptor beta chains derived from one specimen sequenced in a study of cytomegalovirus exposure and HLA in healthy donors. PCR amplification relied on 60 Vbeta primers (plus 13 Jbeta primers). TCRdb's table, derived via immunoSEQ multiplex PCR, lists solely in-frame clones and lacks some. The sample yields fewer than 180,000 clones, roughly 63% seen once. The sample was PBMCs. These receptors were obtained from a woman aged 55 to 70 in good health and CMV-seropositive.

CDR3 coding DNA: TGTGCCAGCAGCTTAAGGTTGGCAGGTAACGTCCATGAGGGCTACACCTTC. Protein: CASSLRLAGNVHEGYTF. The chain joins TRBV7-3 to TRBJ1-2; D gene uncertain. The V end lost 1 base, the J end lost 8 bases, and 23 bases lay between the germline ends. The germline CDR1 and CDR2 sequences are SGHTA and FQGTGA. The CDR3 has 17 residues.

V is TRBV2 and J is TRBJ2-2; 7 positions agree with TRBD1. Per germline, CDR1 SNHLY and CDR2 FYNNEI. The length of the CDR3 is 15 residues. The J segment lost 4 bases and the V segment lost 5 bases, leaving 7 bases of the junction unmatched. CDR3 residues: CASSRQGAITGELFF. In nucleotides, the CDR3 is TGTGCCAGCAGTCGACAGGGAGCGATCACCGGGGAGCTGTTTTTT.

This chain links TRBV28 with TRBJ1-2; no reliable D call. V was cut by 6 bases and J by 4 bases, with 6 bases left in between. Germline assignment: CDR1 MDHEN and CDR2 SYDVKM. This CDR3 has 11 amino acids. CDR3 coding DNA: TGTGCCAGCAGCTCCCCCTATGGCTACACCTTC. Translated, it gives CASSSPYGYTF.

The chain combines TRBV4-3 with TRBJ2-7, with TRBD2 matching 10 bases. V lost 0 bases to trimming and J lost 5 bases; unmatched junction nucleotides: 7. CDR1 is LGHNA and CDR2 is YSLEER in the germline V gene. The CDR3 runs 16 residues. CDR3 protein: CASSQEASGSVNEQYF. Here the CDR3 DNA reads TGCGCCAGCAGCCAAGAGGCTAGCGGGAGTGTCAACGAGCAGTACTTC.

This clone was observed a handful of times. The chain uses TRBV7-2 and TRBJ2-3, with 11 bases aligning to TRBD2. Losses at the gene ends were 3 bases for V and 4 bases for J; bases not matched to a gene: 12. The CDR3 is made up of 18 amino acids. Per the germline V gene, CDR1 is SGHTA and CDR2 is FQGNSA. Here the CDR3 reads CASSFPTSGSIRADTQYF. Here the CDR3 DNA reads TGTGCCAGCAGCTTTCCTACTAGCGGGAGCATTAGGGCAGATACGCAGTATTTT.

This clone was found a few times. The chain carries TRBV9 and TRBJ2-3; D not resolved. This CDR3 comprises 12 residues. Germline assignment: CDR1 SGDLS and CDR2 YYNGEE. The V gene lost 4 bases and the J gene lost 2 bases, with 5 bases spanning the gap. The CDR3 region has the DNA TGTGCCAGCAGCTTTATCACAGATACGCAGTATTTT. Translating it yields CASSFITDTQYF. Full variable domain (missing parts from reference TRBV9 and TRBJ2-3): DSGVTQTPKHLITATGQRVTLRCSPRSGDLSVYWYQQSLDQGLQFLIQYYNGEERAKGNILERFSAQQFPDLHSELNLSSLELGDSALYFCASSFITDTQYFGPGTRLTVL.

CDR3 region: CASSLQGYQPQHF. The CDR3 coding sequence is TGTGCCAGCAGTTTACAGGGATATCAGCCCCAGCATTTT. The chain is built from TRBV28 and TRBJ1-5; D is possibly TRBD1 (5 bases). The germline V gene has CDR1 MDHEN and CDR2 SYDVKM. The CDR3 contains 13 residues. Trimming pared 2 bases from V and 5 bases from J, leaving 7 bases between.

V usage is TRBV30 and J usage is TRBJ1-1; TRBD1 matches 8 bases. The CDR3 is 17 residues long. Trimming at V came to 0 bases and at J to 1 base, leaving 10 bases not matched to a gene. Germline lookup yields CDR1 GTSNPN and CDR2 SVGIG (reference sequence). The CDR3 sequence is CAWSVKGAGTGNTEAFF. The CDR3 DNA follows: TGTGCCTGGAGTGTAAAGGGGGCCGGGACAGGGAACACTGAAGCTTTCTTT. Complete variable domain (other parts from reference TRBV30 and TRBJ1-1): SQTIHQWPATLVQPVGSPLSLECTVEGTSNPNLYWYRQAAGRGLQLLFYSVGIGQISSEVPQNLSASRPQDRQFILSSKKLLLSDSGFYLCAWSVKGAGTGNTEAFFGQGTRLTVV.

V gene TRBV18 combines with J gene TRBJ1-1; D unresolved. Germline CDR1 KGHSH, CDR2 LQKENI. The CDR3 has 14 amino acids. V was cut by 6 bases and J by 0 bases, with 11 bases left in between. Written as DNA, the CDR3 is TGTGCCAGCTCCCCAAGCATCATGAACACTGAAGCTTTCTTT. Translated: CASSPSIMNTEAFF.